The sample holds a few counts of the clone carrying this TCR beta chain. The data belong to a study of blood T cell repertoires in COVID-19. For the study at large: Acute-phase and convalescent COVID-19 samples originated in the United States, Italy and Spain.

As processed by the authors: By means of reference gene primer amplification, nucleated cell counts were estimated. Using immunoSEQ multiplex PCR, the repertoire was profiled, and TCRdb retains in-frame clones only, with some absent. V, J and clone size were drawn from that table, and D and trimming were deduced from the DNA. The profile shows roughly 190,000 clones, around 85% of them singletons. CDR3 size: 15 residues. J lost 8 bases, V lost 4 bases, and 3 bases had no gene match. Germline CDR1 SGHDN, CDR2 FVKESK. The sample taken for sequencing was peripheral blood. The TCR comes from a woman between 45 and 60 years old with acute or convalescent COVID-19. The V and J genes are TRBV14 and TRBJ2-1, with 15 positions matching TRBD2. CDR3 nucleotide sequence: TGTGCCAGCAGCCGGACTAGCGGGAGGGTTGATGAGCAGTTCTTC. This translates into CASSRTSGRVDEQFF.